These 8 T cell receptor beta chains were all obtained from the same sample, sequenced in a study of graft-versus-host responses after intestinal transplantation. Processing was applied to graft tissue in order to liberate intraepithelial and lamina propria lymphocytes. The method was immunoSEQ multiplex PCR; TCRdb's version includes in-frame clones alone and lacks a portion of them. The sample holds 4,000 to 5,500 clones, 60% to 85% seen once. The sequencing here drew on ileum tissue, taken about 130 days after intestinal transplantation. The source of these receptors is a human patient who received an intestinal transplant, so some T cells may come from the graft donor.

CDR3 coding DNA: TGTGCCAGCAGTGAGGGGGCAGGGAGGGGGTACACTGAAGCTTTCTTT. Translating it yields CASSEGAGRGYTEAFF. The chain couples TRBV6-1 to TRBJ1-1, with a weak D call TRBD1 (6 bases). Germline V lookup: CDR1 MNHNS, CDR2 SASEGT. V shed 3 bases and J shed 3 bases, with 17 bases lying between them. The CDR3 extends over 16 amino acids.

The chain recombines TRBV6-1 with TRBJ2-2, with 7 bases matching TRBD2. Trimming removed 1 base from V and 1 base from J; junction bases left unmatched: 9. The CDR3 contains 18 residues. Germline CDR1 and CDR2: MNHNS and SASEGT. The CDR3 here is CASSEGYWGGMNTGELFF. In nucleotides, the CDR3 is TGTGCCAGCAGTGAAGGGTATTGGGGGGGTATGAACACCGGGGAGCTGTTTTTT.

This chain links TRBV11-3 with TRBJ2-3; 13 bases line up with TRBD2. The germline V gene has CDR1 SGHNT and CDR2 YENEEA. Losses at the gene ends were 5 bases for V and 4 bases for J; bases not matched to a gene: 6. The CDR3 sequence is 16 residues long. CDR3 region: CASSPGTSGRADTQYF. In DNA, the CDR3 is TGTGCCAGCAGCCCAGGAACTAGCGGGAGGGCAGATACGCAGTATTTT.

This chain uses TRBV27 with TRBJ1-4; the match to TRBD1 covers 7 bases. CDR1 MNHEY and CDR2 SMNVEV come from the germline V gene (reference sequence). The CDR3 is made up of 13 amino acids. The J segment lost 8 bases and the V segment lost 6 bases, leaving 6 bases of the junction unmatched. Here the CDR3 reads CASSRQGEEKLFF. The DNA for the CDR3 is TGTGCCAGCAGCCGACAGGGTGAAGAAAAACTGTTTTTT.

For the CDR3, the DNA is TGTGCCAGTAGTATAGGTTACGGCACTGAAGCTTTCTTT. Protein sequence: CASSIGYGTEAFF. This chain connects TRBV19 to TRBJ1-1; D gene uncertain. CDR1 and CDR2 (germline): LNHDA, SQIVND (reference sequence). The CDR3 extends over 13 amino acids. The V end was cut by 1 base, the J end by 4 bases, with 7 bases between.

The table lists this clone with a few counts. The chain carries TRBV5-1 and TRBJ2-7; 10 bases fit TRBD2. The CDR3 runs 15 residues. CDR1 SGHRS and CDR2 YFSETQ come from the germline V gene. Trimming removed 0 bases from V and 5 bases from J; junction bases left unmatched: 5. CDR3 coding DNA: TGCGCCAGCAGCTTGGGGGCTAGCGGGAGCGACGAGCAGTACTTC. Residues: CASSLGASGSDEQYF.

J is TRBJ2-2 and V is TRBV5-1, with unresolved D. Germline V gene data show CDR1 as SGHRS and CDR2 as YFSETQ. The ends were cut back, 3 bases at V and 1 base at J, with 10 bases in the middle. The CDR3 spans 15 residues. The CDR3 loop is CASSSYSGNTGELFF. DNA for the CDR3: TGCGCCAGCAGCTCCTACTCGGGGAACACCGGGGAGCTGTTTTTT.

The rearrangement links TRBV6-5 to TRBJ2-7, with D hard to call. The CDR3 contains 15 residues. V dropped 3 bases and J dropped 2 bases, with 14 bases sitting between them. The germline V gene has CDR1 MNHEY and CDR2 SVGAGI. The CDR3 DNA follows: TGTGCCAGCAGTTATCGCGGTCCTCCAACCTACGAGCAGTACTTC. Its translation is CASSYRGPPTYEQYF.